The source of this TCR beta chain is a study of T cells in Graves' hyperthyroidism and ophthalmopathy. As for the study in general: The blood sample was taken at first diagnosis, before treatment began.

Notes on the study in general: Ophthalmopathy prediction by the model preceded onset by a median roughly 6 months.

Amplified TCR beta CDR3 regions came from RNA transcripts. With the HTBI primer set, the TCR CDR3 went through a first round of RT-PCR. TCRdb redid the calling of the multiplex PCR reads with MiXCR, one entry per CDR3 protein. The sample has over 350,000 distinct CDR3 sequences, approximately 17% seen once. This clonotype was found many times. Its antigen is still unknown. Disease lasting under 3 months, a NOSPECS grade of at least 4, and a Clinical Activity Score of at least 3 were features of the ophthalmopathy patients. Fresh peripheral blood, 7.5 to 10 ml of it, supplied the PBMCs. This TCR was recovered from a man aged 18 to 30 with Graves' ophthalmopathy. Sequenced sample: blood.

The CDR3 spells CASSLGGGGSYNEQFF. CDR3 DNA: TGTGCCAGCAGCTTAGGTGGCGGGGGGTCCTACAATGAGCAGTTCTTC. The rearrangement uses TRBV7-2 and TRBJ2-1, with 8 bases that match TRBD2. Germline V lookup: CDR1 SGHTA, CDR2 FQGNSA. The CDR3 consists of 16 residues. V trimming: 1 base; J trimming: 1 base; junction bases outside the gene matches: 3.